This is a list of T cell receptor beta chains from one sample in a study of T cell responses to AZD1222 COVID-19 vaccine. Only in-frame clones appear in the TCRdb table, and some are missing; sequencing was by immunoSEQ multiplex PCR. The sample has about 190,000 clones; more than 90% are singletons. Sequences were derived from peripheral blood, sampled 28 days after the second dose of the MenACWY control vaccine. The receptors were gathered from an adult who received the MenACWY meningococcal vaccine as a control. The CDR3 runs from the conserved cysteine through the conserved F or W.

J gene: TRBJ1-6; V gene: TRBV7-9; CDR3 protein: CASSPPVGSPLHF
J gene: TRBJ2-7; V gene: TRBV7-2; CDR3 protein: CASSLAQWHEQYF
J gene: TRBJ1-2; V gene: TRBV9; CDR3 protein: CASTPDQGANYGYTF
J gene: TRBJ1-3; V gene: TRBV19; CDR3 protein: CASSIKGAQDTIYF
J gene: TRBJ2-5; V gene: TRBV18; CDR3 protein: CASSPRRTGLQETQYF
J gene: TRBJ2-2; V gene: TRBV4-3; CDR3 protein: CASSQSSGSFANTGELFF
J gene: TRBJ2-1; V gene: TRBV11-2; CDR3 protein: CASSLEIPLAADNEQFF
J gene: TRBJ2-1; V gene: TRBV29-1; CDR3 protein: CSVVGVNPGQFF
J gene: TRBJ2-7; V gene: TRBV3-1/TRBV3-2; CDR3 protein: CASSQAEPTGSYEQYF
J gene: TRBJ1-2; V gene: TRBV5-5; CDR3 protein: CASSRDRVRYGYTF
J gene: TRBJ2-3; V gene: TRBV19; CDR3 protein: CASSKLLGSGTDTQYF
J gene: TRBJ1-6; V gene: TRBV3-1/TRBV3-2; CDR3 protein: CASTQTGDSPLHF
J gene: TRBJ2-2; V gene: TRBV6-6; CDR3 protein: CASRRTETGELFF
J gene: TRBJ2-4; V gene: TRBV2; CDR3 protein: CASSEPWTGERTKNIQYF
J gene: TRBJ2-1; V gene: TRBV19; CDR3 protein: CASSISGQGINEQFF
J gene: TRBJ2-1; V gene: TRBV9; CDR3 protein: CASSVRGLGSEQFF
J gene: TRBJ2-7; V gene: TRBV7-3; CDR3 protein: CASSLDGRAYEQYF
J gene: TRBJ2-7; V gene: TRBV27; CDR3 protein: CASKTWTSGTYEQYF
J gene: TRBJ2-1; V gene: TRBV18; CDR3 protein: CASSPPTGTSGSPPAFEQFF
J gene: TRBJ1-1; V gene: TRBV2; CDR3 protein: CASRETVEAFF
J gene: TRBJ1-2; V gene: TRBV19; CDR3 protein: CASSIDPGRATGYTF
J gene: TRBJ2-7; V gene: TRBV15; CDR3 protein: CATSKPSASEQYF
J gene: TRBJ1-3; V gene: TRBV4-1; CDR3 protein: CASSATGQAGNTIYF
J gene: TRBJ2-7; V gene: TRBV27; CDR3 protein: CASPRAEAGGPYEQYF
J gene: TRBJ2-3; V gene: TRBV11-3; CDR3 protein: CASSKGVGTDTQYF
J gene: TRBJ2-1; V gene: TRBV19; CDR3 protein: CASSRDAGGRAGHEQFF
J gene: TRBJ1-1; V gene: TRBV12-3/TRBV12-4; CDR3 protein: CASSKGGGTEAFF
J gene: TRBJ2-1; V gene: TRBV7-3; CDR3 protein: CASSQWQKYDTGSLNEQFF
J gene: TRBJ1-1; V gene: TRBV6-5; CDR3 protein: CASSPGWRNTEAFF
J gene: TRBJ1-6; V gene: TRBV5-6; CDR3 protein: CASSPNSRDGTYNSPLHF
J gene: TRBJ2-1; V gene: TRBV30; CDR3 protein: CAWSVGTTPHEQFF
J gene: TRBJ2-1; V gene: TRBV4-2; CDR3 protein: CASSPQGDPRGAYNEQFF
J gene: TRBJ1-5; V gene: TRBV18; CDR3 protein: CASSAGVGQPQHF
J gene: TRBJ2-1; V gene: TRBV12-5; CDR3 protein: CASGWAPGNEQFF
J gene: TRBJ2-1; V gene: TRBV7-9; CDR3 protein: CASRVAGGPSEQFF
J gene: TRBJ1-5; V gene: TRBV28; CDR3 protein: CASSTRDSNQPQHF
J gene: TRBJ1-4; V gene: TRBV28; CDR3 protein: CASGLTLATNEKLFF
J gene: TRBJ1-2; V gene: TRBV5-1; CDR3 protein: CASSLTGGAYGYTF
J gene: TRBJ1-5; V gene: TRBV18; CDR3 protein: CASSPWGQGPNQPQHF
J gene: TRBJ1-6; V gene: TRBV27; CDR3 protein: CASSRGSGSPLHF
J gene: TRBJ2-1; V gene: TRBV7-9; CDR3 protein: CASSLEPESAGSYNEQFF
J gene: TRBJ1-1; V gene: TRBV29-1; CDR3 protein: CSVGETQEGEAFF
J gene: TRBJ1-4; V gene: TRBV5-1; CDR3 protein: CASSPLGGGDEKLFF
J gene: TRBJ2-5; V gene: TRBV6-5; CDR3 protein: CAVRAQETQYF
J gene: TRBJ2-4; V gene: TRBV28; CDR3 protein: CASSLDPGQRIAKNIQYF
J gene: TRBJ2-5; V gene: TRBV10-3; CDR3 protein: CAIGELAGVDETQYF
J gene: TRBJ2-1; V gene: TRBV28; CDR3 protein: CAILTVSGGQREQFF
J gene: TRBJ2-7; V gene: TRBV28; CDR3 protein: CASSLWGVGGKSSYEQYF
J gene: TRBJ2-5; V gene: TRBV19; CDR3 protein: CASSKGTQETQYF
J gene: TRBJ1-2; V gene: TRBV9; CDR3 protein: CASSAWTGHNYGYTF
J gene: TRBJ1-2; V gene: TRBV28; CDR3 protein: CASRSGTDYGYTF
J gene: TRBJ1-1; V gene: TRBV6-5; CDR3 protein: CASSQRENTEAFF
J gene: TRBJ1-3; V gene: TRBV10-3; CDR3 protein: CAIRDPRDPISGNTIYF